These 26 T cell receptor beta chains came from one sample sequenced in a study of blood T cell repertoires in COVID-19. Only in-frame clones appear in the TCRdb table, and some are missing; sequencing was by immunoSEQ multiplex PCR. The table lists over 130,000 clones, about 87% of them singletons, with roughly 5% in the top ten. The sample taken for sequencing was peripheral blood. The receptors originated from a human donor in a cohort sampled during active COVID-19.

CDR3: CASSHRGVRGLAAYEQYF. Here the CDR3 DNA reads TGTGCCAGCAGCCATAGGGGGGTGCGGGGACTAGCGGCCTACGAGCAGTACTTC. V gene TRBV27 combines with J gene TRBJ2-7, with TRBD2 identical over 11 bases. The germline gives CDR1 MNHEY, CDR2 SMNVEV (reference sequence). Trimming cost V 6 bases and J 2 bases; bases outside gene matches: 15. This CDR3 is 18 amino acids long.

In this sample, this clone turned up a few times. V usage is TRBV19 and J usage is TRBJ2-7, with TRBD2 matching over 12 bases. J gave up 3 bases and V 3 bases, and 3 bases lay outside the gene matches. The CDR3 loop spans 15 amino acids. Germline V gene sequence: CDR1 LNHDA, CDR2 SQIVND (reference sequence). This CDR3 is CASSIGLAGNYEQYF. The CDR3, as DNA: TGTGCCAGTAGTATCGGACTAGCGGGGAACTACGAGCAGTACTTC.

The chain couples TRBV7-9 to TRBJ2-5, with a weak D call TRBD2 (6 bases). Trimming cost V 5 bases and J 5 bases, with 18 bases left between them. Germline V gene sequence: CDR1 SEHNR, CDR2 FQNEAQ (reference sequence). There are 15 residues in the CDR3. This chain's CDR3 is CASSAPGVGWETQYF. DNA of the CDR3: TGTGCCAGCAGCGCGCCGGGAGTAGGATGGGAGACCCAGTACTTC.

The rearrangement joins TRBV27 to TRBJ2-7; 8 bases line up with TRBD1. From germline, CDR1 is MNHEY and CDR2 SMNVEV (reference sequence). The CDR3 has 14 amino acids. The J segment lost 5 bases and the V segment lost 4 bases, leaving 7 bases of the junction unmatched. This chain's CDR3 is CASSSGGAPHEQYF. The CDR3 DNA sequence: TGTGCCAGCAGTTCAGGGGGCGCCCCCCACGAGCAGTACTTC.

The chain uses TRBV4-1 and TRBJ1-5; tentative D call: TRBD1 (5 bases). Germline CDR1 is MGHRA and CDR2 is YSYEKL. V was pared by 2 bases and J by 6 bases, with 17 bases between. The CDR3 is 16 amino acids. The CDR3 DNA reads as TGCGCCAGCAGCCAAAGGTCCGGGGGGAAGGTTCAGCCCCAGCATTTT. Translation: CASSQRSGGKVQPQHF.

CDR3 in DNA: TGCGCCAGCAGCCAGGGACTTTTGAACACTGAAGCTTTCTTT. Translating it yields CASSQGLLNTEAFF. The rearrangement uses TRBV4-1 and TRBJ1-1; D possibly corresponds to TRBD1 (5 bases). Germline V lookup: CDR1 MGHRA, CDR2 YSYEKL. Between the trimmed V and J ends, which lost 3 bases and 0 bases, there was a span of 8 bases. This CDR3 has 14 residues.

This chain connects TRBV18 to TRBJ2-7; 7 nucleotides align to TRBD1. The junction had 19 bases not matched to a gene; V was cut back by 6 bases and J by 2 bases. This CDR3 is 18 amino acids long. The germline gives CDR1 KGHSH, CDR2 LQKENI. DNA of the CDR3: TGTGCCAGCTCTCACAGGGGCGCCGCAGGGATAACCCCCTACGAGCAGTACTTC. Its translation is CASSHRGAAGITPYEQYF.

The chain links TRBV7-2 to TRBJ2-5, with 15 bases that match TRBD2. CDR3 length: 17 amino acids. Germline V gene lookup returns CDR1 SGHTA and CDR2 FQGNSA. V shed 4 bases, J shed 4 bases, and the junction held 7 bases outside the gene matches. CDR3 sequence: CASSSRTSGGAIETQYF. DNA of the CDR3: TGTGCCAGCAGCTCCCGGACTAGCGGGGGGGCCATAGAGACCCAGTACTTC.

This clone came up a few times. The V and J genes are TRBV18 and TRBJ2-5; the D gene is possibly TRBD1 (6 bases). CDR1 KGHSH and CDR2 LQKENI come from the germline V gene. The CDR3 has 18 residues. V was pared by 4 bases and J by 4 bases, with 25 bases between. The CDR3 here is CASSQPAVGAGVSETQYF. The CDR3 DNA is TGTGCCAGCTCACAGCCCGCGGTCGGGGCAGGGGTATCAGAGACCCAGTACTTC. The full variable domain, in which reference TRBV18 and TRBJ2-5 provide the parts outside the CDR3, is NAGVMQNPRHLVRRRGQEARLRCSPMKGHSHVYWYRQLPEEGLKFMVYLQKENIIDESGMPKERFSAEFPKEGPSILRIQQVVRGDSAAYFCASSQPAVGAGVSETQYFGPGTRLLVL.

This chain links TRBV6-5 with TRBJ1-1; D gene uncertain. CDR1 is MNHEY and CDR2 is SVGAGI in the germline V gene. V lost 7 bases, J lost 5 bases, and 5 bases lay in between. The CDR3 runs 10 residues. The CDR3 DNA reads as TGTGCCAGCATTAGAACTGAAGCTTTCTTT. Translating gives CASIRTEAFF.

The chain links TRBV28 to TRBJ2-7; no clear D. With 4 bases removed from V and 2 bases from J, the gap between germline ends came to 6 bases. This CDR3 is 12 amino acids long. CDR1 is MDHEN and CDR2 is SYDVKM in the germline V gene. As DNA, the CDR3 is TGTGCCAGCAGTTCAGGTCCCTACGAGCAGTACTTC. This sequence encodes CASSSGPYEQYF.

CDR3 bases: TGTGCCAGCAGTGCGCCCGACAGGGAATCGACTAATGAAAAACTGTTTTTT. It encodes CASSAPDRESTNEKLFF. V gene TRBV2 combines with J gene TRBJ1-4; TRBD1 agrees at 7 bases. Germline V gene data show CDR1 as SNHLY and CDR2 as FYNNEI. This CDR3 is 17 amino acids long. V shed 4 bases, J shed 2 bases, and the junction held 10 bases outside the gene matches.

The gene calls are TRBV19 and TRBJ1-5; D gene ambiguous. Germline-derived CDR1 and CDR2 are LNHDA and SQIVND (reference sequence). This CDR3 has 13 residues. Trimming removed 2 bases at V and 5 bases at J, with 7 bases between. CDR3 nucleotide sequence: TGTGCCAGTAGTATATTGGCTCATCAGCCCCAGCATTTT. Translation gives CASSILAHQPQHF.

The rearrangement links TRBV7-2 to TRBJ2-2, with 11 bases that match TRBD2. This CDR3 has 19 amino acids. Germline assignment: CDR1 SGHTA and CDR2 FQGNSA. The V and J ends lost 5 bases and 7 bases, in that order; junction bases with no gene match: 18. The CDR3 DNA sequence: TGTGCCAGCAGCCCGAACGCCCTTTTAGCGGGAGGGATGGTCGGGGAGCTGTTTTTT. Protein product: CASSPNALLAGGMVGELFF.

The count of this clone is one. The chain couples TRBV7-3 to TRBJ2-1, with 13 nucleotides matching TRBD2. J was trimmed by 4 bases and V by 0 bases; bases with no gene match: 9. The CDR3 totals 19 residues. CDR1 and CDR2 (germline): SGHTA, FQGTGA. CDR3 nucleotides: TGTGCCAGCAGCTTAACCCTTACCGGGACTAGCGGGACGTACAATGAGCAGTTCTTC. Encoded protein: CASSLTLTGTSGTYNEQFF. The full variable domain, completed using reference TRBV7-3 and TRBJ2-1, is GAGVSQTPSNKVTEKGKYVELRCDPISGHTALYWYRQSLGQGPEFLIYFQGTGAADDSGLPNDRFFAVRPEGSVSTLKIQRTERGDSAVYLCASSLTLTGTSGTYNEQFFGPGTRLTVL.

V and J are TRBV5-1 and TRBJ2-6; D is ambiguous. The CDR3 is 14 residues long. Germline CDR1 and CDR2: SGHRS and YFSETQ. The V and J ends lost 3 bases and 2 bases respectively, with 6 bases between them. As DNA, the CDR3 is TGCGCCAGCAGCTCCCAGACTGGGGCCAACGTCCTGACTTTC. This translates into CASSSQTGANVLTF.

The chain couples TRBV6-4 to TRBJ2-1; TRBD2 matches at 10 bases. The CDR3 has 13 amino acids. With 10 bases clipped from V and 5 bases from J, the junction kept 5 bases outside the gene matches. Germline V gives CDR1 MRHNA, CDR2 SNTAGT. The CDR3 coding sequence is TGTGCCACCAGCGGGAGGGCTGACAATGAGCAGTTCTTC. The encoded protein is CATSGRADNEQFF.

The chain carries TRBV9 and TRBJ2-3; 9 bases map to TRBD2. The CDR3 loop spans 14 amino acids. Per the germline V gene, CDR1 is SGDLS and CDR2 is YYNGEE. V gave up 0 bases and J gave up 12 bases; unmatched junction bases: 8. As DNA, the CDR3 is TGTGCCAGCAGCGTAGGAGGGCGCGGGGGGGATCAGTATTTT. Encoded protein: CASSVGGRGGDQYF.

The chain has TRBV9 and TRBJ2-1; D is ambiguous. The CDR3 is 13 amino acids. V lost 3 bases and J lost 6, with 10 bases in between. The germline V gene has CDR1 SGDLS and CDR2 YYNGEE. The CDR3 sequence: CASSALASNEQFF. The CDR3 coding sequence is TGTGCCAGCAGCGCCTTAGCATCCAATGAGCAGTTCTTC.

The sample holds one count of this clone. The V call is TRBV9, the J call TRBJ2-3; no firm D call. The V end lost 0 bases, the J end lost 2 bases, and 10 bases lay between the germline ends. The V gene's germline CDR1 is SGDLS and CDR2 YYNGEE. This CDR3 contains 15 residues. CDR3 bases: TGTGCCAGCAGCGTAGGAAGCTCGTACACAGATACGCAGTATTTT. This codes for CASSVGSSYTDTQYF.

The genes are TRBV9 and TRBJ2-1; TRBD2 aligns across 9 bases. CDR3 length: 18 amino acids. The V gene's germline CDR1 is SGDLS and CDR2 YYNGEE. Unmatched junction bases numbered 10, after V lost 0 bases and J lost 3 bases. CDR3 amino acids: CASSVAGASGAVYNEQFF. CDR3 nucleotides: TGTGCCAGCAGCGTAGCTGGGGCTAGCGGGGCGGTCTACAATGAGCAGTTCTTC.

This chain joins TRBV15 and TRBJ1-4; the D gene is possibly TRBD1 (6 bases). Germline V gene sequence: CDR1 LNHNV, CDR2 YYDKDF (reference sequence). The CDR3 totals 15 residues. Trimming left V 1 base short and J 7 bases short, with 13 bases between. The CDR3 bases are TGTGCCACCAGCAGAGCGGGCAGGGGCTTTGAAAAACTGTTTTTT. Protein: CATSRAGRGFEKLFF.

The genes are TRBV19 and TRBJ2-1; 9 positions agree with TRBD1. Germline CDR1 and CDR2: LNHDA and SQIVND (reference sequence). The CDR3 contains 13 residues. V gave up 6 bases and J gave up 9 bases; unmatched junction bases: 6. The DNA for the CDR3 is TGTGCCAGTAGCGGACAGGGGTGGGGTGAGCAGTTCTTC. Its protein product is CASSGQGWGEQFF.

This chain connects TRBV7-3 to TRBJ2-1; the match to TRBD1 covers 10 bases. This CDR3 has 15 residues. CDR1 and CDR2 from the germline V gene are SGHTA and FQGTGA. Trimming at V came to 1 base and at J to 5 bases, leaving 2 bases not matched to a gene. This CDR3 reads CASSLMGQGNNEQFF. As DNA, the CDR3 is TGTGCCAGCAGCTTAATGGGACAGGGGAACAATGAGCAGTTCTTC.

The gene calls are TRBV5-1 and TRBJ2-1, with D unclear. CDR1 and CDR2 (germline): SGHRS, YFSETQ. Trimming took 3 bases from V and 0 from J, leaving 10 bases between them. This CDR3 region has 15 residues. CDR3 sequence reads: CASSSERSSYNEQFF. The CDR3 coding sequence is TGCGCCAGCAGCTCGGAGCGAAGCTCCTACAATGAGCAGTTCTTC.

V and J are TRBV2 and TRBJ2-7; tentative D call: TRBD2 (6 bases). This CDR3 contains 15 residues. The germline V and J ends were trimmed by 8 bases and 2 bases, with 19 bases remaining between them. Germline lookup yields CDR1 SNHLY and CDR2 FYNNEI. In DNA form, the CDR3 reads TGTGCCAGCCGACGAGATGGGAGGCCGCCCTACGAGCAGTACTTC. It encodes CASRRDGRPPYEQYF.